This TCR beta chain was retrieved from a study of cytomegalovirus exposure and HLA in healthy donors. It was with 60 Vbeta and 13 Jbeta primers that the PCR ran. Measured with immunoSEQ multiplex PCR; TCRdb has only the in-frame clones, and not every one. The table records around 170,000 clones, around 76% of them present only once. The CDR3 spans 13 residues. V was clipped by 2 bases and J by 9 bases; unmatched bases: 3. Germline CDR1 reads SGHNT; CDR2 reads YENEEA. This clone appeared once. The source of this sequence is a man aged 40-50 years in good health and CMV-seronegative. Sequencing input: PBMCs. V and J are TRBV11-3 and TRBJ2-1; TRBD2 aligns across 8 bases. CDR3: CASSLSGSSEQFF. CDR3 bases: TGTGCCAGCAGCTTAAGCGGGAGCAGTGAGCAGTTCTTC. The full variable domain, with the rest looked up from reference TRBV11-3 and TRBJ2-1, is EAGVVQSPRYKIIEKKQPVAFWCNPISGHNTLYWYLQNLGQGPELLIRYENEEAVDDSQLPKDRFSAERLKGVDSTLKIQPAELGDSAVYLCASSLSGSSEQFFGPGTRLTVL.